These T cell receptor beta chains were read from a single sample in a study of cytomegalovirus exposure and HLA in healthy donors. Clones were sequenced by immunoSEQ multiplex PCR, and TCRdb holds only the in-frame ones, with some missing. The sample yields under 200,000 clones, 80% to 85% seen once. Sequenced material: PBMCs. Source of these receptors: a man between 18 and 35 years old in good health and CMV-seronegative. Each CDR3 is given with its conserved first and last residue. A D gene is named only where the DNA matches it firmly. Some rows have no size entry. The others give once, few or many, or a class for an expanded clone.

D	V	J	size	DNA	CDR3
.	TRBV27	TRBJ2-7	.	TGTGCCAGCAGTCCGTTCGGGAGACACAACGAGCAGTACTTC	CASSPFGRHNEQYF
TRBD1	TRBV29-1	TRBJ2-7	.	TGCAGCGTTGAAGCCTCTTTACAGGGGTACTACGAGCAGTACTTC	CSVEASLQGYYEQYF
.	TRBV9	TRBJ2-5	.	TGTGCCAGCAGCGTAGCTACCCGAGCGGGTCAAGAGACCCAGTACTTC	CASSVATRAGQETQYF
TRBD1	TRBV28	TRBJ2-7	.	TGTGCCAGCAGTGGCCCCGGGACAGGGGGCTACGAGCAGTACTTC	CASSGPGTGGYEQYF
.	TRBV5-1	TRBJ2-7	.	TGCGCCAGCAGCTACTCCCAGGGTCCCTACGAGCAGTACTTC	CASSYSQGPYEQYF
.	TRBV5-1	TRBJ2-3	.	TGCGCCAGCAGCTTGGGGAGGGGCACAGATACGCAGTATTTT	CASSLGRGTDTQYF
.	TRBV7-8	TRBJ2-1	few	TGTGCCAGCAGCCCACTCTTGGGTAGCGGTCGGACTGAGCAGTTCTTC	CASSPLLGSGRTEQFF
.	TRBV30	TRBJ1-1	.	TGTGCCTGGAGTGTGAGGTGGGCTGAAGCTTTCTTT	CAWSVRWAEAFF
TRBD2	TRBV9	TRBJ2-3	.	TGTGCCAGCAGCGTAGGGACGGGAGGTAGTACAGATACGCAGTATTTT	CASSVGTGGSTDTQYF
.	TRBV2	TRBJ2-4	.	TGTGCCAGCAGGGACAATCTAGCCAAAAACATTCAGTACTTC	CASRDNLAKNIQYF
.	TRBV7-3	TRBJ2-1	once	TGTGCCAGCAGCTTAACCCCGGACAGGGGGATAGCGGGAGTTTACAATGAGCAGTTCTTC	CASSLTPDRGIAGVYNEQFF
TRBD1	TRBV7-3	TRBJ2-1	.	TGTGCCAGCAGCTTAGGGGACAGGCTGGGGCAGCAGTTCTTC	CASSLGDRLGQQFF
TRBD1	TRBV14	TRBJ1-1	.	TGTGCCAGCAGCCCGGGACAGATCATGAACACTGAAGCTTTCTTT	CASSPGQIMNTEAFF
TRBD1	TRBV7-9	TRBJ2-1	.	TGTGCCAGCAGCGCGGGACAGGGGCCGTACAATGAGCAGTTCTTC	CASSAGQGPYNEQFF
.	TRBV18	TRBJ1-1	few	TGTGCCAGCTCACCGTCAGGGATGAACACTGAAGCTTTCTTT	CASSPSGMNTEAFF
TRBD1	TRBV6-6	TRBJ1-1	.	TGTGCCAGCATGCAATTCGGACAGGGGTCGGGAGCTTTCTTT	CASMQFGQGSGAFF
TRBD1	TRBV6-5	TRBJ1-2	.	TGTGCCAGCAGTGTGCGCAGGGGGGCAAACTATGGCTACACCTTC	CASSVRRGANYGYTF
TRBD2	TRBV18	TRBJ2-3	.	TGTGCCAGCTCCTTCGCTGGAGCGGGAGTCGCAGATACGCAGTATTTT	CASSFAGAGVADTQYF
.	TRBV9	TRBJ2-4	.	TGTGCCAGCAGCGTAGCCGCTCGATCGGACTTCGCCAAAAACATTCAGTACTTC	CASSVAARSDFAKNIQYF
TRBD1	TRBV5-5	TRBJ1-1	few	TGTGCCAGCAGACCCGGGACAGGGGTGGGAGCTTTCTTT	CASRPGTGVGAFF
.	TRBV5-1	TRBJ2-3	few	TGCGCCAGCAGCTTCGGGGGTAGCGGCTCAGATACGCAGTATTTT	CASSFGGSGSDTQYF
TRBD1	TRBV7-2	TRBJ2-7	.	TGTGCCAGCAGCCGCGAGCTGCCGGACAGGGGGCTCCACGAGCAGTACTTC	CASSRELPDRGLHEQYF
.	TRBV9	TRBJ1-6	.	TGTGCCAGCAGCGCACTACAGGGCTTTGGTAATTCACCCCTCCACTTT	CASSALQGFGNSPLHF
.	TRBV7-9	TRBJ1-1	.	TGTGCCAGCAGCCACCACCGACAGCGGAACACTGAAGCTTTCTTT	CASSHHRQRNTEAFF